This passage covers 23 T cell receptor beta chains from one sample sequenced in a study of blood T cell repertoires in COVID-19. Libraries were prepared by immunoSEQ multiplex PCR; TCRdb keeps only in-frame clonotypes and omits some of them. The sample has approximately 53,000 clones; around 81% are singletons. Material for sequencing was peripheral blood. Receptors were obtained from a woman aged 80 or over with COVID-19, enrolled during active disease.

CDR3 amino acids: CASSATSVIGELFF. Here the CDR3 DNA reads TGTGCCAGTAGTGCCACTAGCGTGATCGGGGAGCTGTTTTTT. The chain links TRBV19 to TRBJ2-2; 7 nucleotides agree with TRBD2. The CDR3 is 14 amino acids. Germline V gene data show CDR1 as LNHDA and CDR2 as SQIVND (reference sequence). V was pared by 5 bases and J by 7 bases, with 7 bases of the junction left unmatched.

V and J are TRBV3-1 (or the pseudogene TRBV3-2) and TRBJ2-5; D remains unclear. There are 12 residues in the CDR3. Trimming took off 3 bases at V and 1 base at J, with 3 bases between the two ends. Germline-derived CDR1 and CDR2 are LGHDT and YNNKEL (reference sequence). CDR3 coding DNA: TGTGCCAGCAGCCAGAGCCAAGAGACCCAGTACTTC. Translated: CASSQSQETQYF.

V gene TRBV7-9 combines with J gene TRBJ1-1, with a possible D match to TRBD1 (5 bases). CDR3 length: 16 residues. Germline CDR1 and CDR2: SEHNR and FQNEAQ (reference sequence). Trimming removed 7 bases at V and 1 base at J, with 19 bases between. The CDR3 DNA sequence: TGTGCCAGCACTCCAGGAGGGGTAGGGGCGAACACTGAAGCTTTCTTT. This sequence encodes CASTPGGVGANTEAFF.

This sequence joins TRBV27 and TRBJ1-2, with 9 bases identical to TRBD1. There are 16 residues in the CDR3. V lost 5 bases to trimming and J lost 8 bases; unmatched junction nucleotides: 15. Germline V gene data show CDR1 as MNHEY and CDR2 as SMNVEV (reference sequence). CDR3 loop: CASSMSTGQGLWGYTF. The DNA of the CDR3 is TGTGCCAGCAGTATGTCCACGGGACAGGGCTTATGGGGCTACACCTTC.

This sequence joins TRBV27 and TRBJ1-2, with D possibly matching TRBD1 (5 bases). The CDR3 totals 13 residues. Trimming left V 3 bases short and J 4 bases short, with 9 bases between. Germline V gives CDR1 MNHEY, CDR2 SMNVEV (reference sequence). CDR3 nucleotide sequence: TGTGCCAGCAGTTTGGGGGGTATCTATGGCTACACCTTC. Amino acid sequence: CASSLGGIYGYTF.

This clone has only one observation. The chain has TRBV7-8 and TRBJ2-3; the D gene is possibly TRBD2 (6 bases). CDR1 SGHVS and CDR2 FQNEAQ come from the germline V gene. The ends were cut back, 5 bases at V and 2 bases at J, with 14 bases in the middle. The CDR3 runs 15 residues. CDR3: CASSPEERATDTQYF. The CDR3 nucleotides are TGTGCCAGCAGCCCCGAGGAGCGGGCCACAGATACGCAGTATTTT.

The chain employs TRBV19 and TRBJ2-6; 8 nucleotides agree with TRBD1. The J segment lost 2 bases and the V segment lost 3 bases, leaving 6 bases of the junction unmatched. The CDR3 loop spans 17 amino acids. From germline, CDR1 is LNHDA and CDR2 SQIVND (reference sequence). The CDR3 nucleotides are TGTGCCAGTAGTATCGGTCAGGGGGCGGCTGGGGCCAACGTCCTGACTTTC. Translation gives CASSIGQGAAGANVLTF.

CDR3 in DNA: TGTGCCAGCAGCTTTGGGCAGGGGGGATCGGAGACCCAGTACTTC. It yields the protein CASSFGQGGSETQYF. The genes are TRBV7-9 and TRBJ2-5; TRBD1 is a possible D gene (7 bases). Germline V lookup: CDR1 SEHNR, CDR2 FQNEAQ (reference sequence). V shed 3 bases and J shed 5 bases, with 16 bases lying between them. This CDR3 region has 15 residues.

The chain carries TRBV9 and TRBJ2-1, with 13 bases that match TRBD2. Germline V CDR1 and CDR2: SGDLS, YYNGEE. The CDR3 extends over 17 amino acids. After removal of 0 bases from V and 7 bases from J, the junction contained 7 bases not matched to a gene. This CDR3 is CASSVGTSGRATNEQFF. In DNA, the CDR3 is TGTGCCAGCAGCGTAGGCACTAGCGGGAGGGCCACGAATGAGCAGTTCTTC.

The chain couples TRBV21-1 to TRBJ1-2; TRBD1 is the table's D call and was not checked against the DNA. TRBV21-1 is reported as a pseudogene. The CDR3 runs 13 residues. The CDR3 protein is CASSTLDRDGYTF. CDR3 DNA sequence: TGTGCCAGCAGCACGTTAGACAGGGATGGCTACACCTTC.

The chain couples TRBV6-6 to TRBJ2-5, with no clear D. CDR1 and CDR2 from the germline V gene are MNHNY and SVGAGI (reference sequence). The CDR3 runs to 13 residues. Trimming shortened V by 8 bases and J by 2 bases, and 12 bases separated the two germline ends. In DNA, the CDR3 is TGTGCCAGCGCCTCCCCAGGACAAGAGACCCAGTACTTC. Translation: CASASPGQETQYF.

The CDR3 DNA sequence: TGCGCCAGCAGCTTGTTCTCGCAGGGGGAGCAGTACTTC. Its translation is CASSLFSQGEQYF. This chain uses TRBV5-1 with TRBJ2-7, with D perhaps TRBD1 (6 bases). The CDR3 runs to 13 residues. With 1 base removed from V and 7 bases from J, the gap between germline ends came to 12 bases. CDR1 and CDR2 (germline): SGHRS, YFSETQ.

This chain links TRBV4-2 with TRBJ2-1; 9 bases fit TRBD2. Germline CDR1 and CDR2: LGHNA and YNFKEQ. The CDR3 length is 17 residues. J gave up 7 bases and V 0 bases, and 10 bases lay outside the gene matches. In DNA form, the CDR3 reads TGTGCCAGCAGCCAAGATGAAATGCGGGAGGGGTGGAATGAGCAGTTCTTC. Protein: CASSQDEMREGWNEQFF.

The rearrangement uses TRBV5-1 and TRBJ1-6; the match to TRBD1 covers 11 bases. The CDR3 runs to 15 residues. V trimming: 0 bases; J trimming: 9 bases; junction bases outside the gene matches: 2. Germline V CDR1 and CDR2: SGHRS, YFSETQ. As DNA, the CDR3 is TGCGCCAGCAGCTTGGCCGGGACAGGGGGTTCACCCCTCCACTTT. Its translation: CASSLAGTGGSPLHF.

This CDR3 is CASSLDWTSSDTQYF. CDR3 DNA sequence: TGTGCCAGCAGTTTGGACTGGACTAGCTCAGATACGCAGTATTTT. The rearrangement uses TRBV7-2 and TRBJ2-3; 8 bases align to TRBD2. Trimming at V came to 6 bases and at J to 4 bases, leaving 9 bases not matched to a gene. The CDR3 runs 15 residues. CDR1 is SGHTA and CDR2 is FQGNSA in the germline V gene.

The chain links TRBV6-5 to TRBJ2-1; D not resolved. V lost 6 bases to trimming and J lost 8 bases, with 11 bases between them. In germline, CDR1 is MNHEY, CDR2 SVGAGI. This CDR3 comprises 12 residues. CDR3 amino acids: CASSRLRDEQFF. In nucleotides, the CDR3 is TGTGCCAGCAGCCGTCTCCGGGATGAGCAGTTCTTC.

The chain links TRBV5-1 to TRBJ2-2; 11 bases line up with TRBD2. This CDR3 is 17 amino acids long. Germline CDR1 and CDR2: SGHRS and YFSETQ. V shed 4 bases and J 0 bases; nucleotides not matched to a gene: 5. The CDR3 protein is CASSEGLAASNTGELFF. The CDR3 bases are TGCGCCAGCAGCGAGGGACTAGCGGCATCGAACACCGGGGAGCTGTTTTTT.

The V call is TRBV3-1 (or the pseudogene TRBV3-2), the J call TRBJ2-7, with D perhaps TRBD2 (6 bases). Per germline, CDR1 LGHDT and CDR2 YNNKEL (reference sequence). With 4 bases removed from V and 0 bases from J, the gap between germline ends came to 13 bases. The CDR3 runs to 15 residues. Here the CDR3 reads CASSPDYHSSYEQYF. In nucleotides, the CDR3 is TGTGCCAGCAGCCCGGACTACCACAGCTCCTACGAGCAGTACTTC.

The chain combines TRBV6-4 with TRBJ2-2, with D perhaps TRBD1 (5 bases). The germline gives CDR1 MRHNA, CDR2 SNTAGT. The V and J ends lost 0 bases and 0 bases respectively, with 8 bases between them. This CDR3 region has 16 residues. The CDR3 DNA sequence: TGTGCCAGCAGTGACTCCGGCAGGGCGAACACCGGGGAGCTGTTTTTT. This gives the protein CASSDSGRANTGELFF.

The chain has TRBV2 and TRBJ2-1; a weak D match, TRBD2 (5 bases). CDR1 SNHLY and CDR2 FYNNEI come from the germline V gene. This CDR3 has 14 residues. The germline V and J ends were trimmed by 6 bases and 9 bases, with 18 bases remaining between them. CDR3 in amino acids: CASRTQERAVEQFF. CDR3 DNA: TGTGCCAGCAGAACTCAGGAGAGGGCGGTTGAGCAGTTCTTC.

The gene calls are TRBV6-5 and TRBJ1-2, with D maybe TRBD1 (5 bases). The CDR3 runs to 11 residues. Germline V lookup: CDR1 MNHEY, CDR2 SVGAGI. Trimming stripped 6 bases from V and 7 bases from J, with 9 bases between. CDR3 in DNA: TGTGCCAGCAGCCCGGGGGGTGGCTACACCTTC. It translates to CASSPGGGYTF.

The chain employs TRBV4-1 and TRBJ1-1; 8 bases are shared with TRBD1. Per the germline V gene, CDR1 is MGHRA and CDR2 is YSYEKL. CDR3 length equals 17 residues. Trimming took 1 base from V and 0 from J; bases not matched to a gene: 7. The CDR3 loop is CASSQVGRGRMNTEAFF. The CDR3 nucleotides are TGCGCCAGCAGCCAAGTAGGCAGGGGGCGGATGAACACTGAAGCTTTCTTT.

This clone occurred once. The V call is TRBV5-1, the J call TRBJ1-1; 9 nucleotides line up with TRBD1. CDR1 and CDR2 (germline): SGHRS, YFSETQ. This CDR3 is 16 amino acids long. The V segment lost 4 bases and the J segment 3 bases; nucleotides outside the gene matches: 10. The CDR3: CASSPRTGVGDTEAFF. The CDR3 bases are TGCGCCAGCAGCCCACGGACAGGGGTCGGGGACACTGAAGCTTTCTTT.